These 20 T cell receptor beta chains originate from one sample sequenced in a study of regulatory T cells in long-lasting Graves disease. Documented time point: persistent/refractory GD, antithyroid drugs over 5 years with positive TRAb. The authors made the TCR library using RNA they extracted from PBMCs. Combining iRepertoire HTBI primers with Arm-PCR of CDR3 regions, the authors built TCR beta libraries. TCRdb itself ran the multiplex PCR reads through MiXCR, one entry per CDR3 protein. The profile covers 350,000 to 500,000 distinct CDR3 sequences, with roughly a fifth appearing a single time and about 13% taken by the ten largest. Sequencing was performed on peripheral blood mononuclear cells (PBMCs), taken when the disease was refractory, from a patient treated with antithyroid drugs. The receptors here all came from a female donor with Graves disease.

This clonotype was recorded many times. This chain joins TRBV11-1 and TRBJ2-5; possibly TRBD2 for D (6 bases). Trimming took off 5 bases at V and 5 bases at J, with 15 bases between the two ends. Germline assignment: CDR1 SGHAT and CDR2 FQDESV (reference sequence). This CDR3 is built from 14 residues. The CDR3 coding sequence is TGTGCCAGCAGCAGGGAGGCAGGGTTGGAGACCCAGTACTTC. Translated, it gives CASSREAGLETQYF.

There are many counts of this clonotype. The chain combines TRBV6-1 with TRBJ1-1; D gene ambiguous. Trimming left V 6 bases short and J 1 base short, with 9 bases between. The CDR3 is made up of 13 amino acids. Per the germline V gene, CDR1 is MNHNS and CDR2 is SASEGT. The CDR3 loop reads CASRNDGNTEAFF. Written as DNA, the CDR3 is TGTGCCAGCAGAAATGACGGGAACACTGAAGCTTTCTTT.

In this sample, this clonotype turned up many times. The chain is built from TRBV7-2 and TRBJ2-2; D is unclear. The CDR3 length is 15 residues. Per germline, CDR1 SGHTA and CDR2 FQGNSA. Trimming stripped 3 bases from V and 0 bases from J, with 8 bases between. The chain's CDR3 is CASSFDLTNTGELFF. CDR3 sequence (DNA): TGTGCCAGCAGCTTTGACCTTACGAACACCGGGGAGCTGTTTTTT.

This clonotype was counted ten times or more. The CDR3 sequence is CASRVGETQYF. The CDR3 DNA reads TGTGCCAGCAGGGTTGGGGAGACCCAGTACTTC. This chain links TRBV2 with TRBJ2-5; D unclear. The CDR3 consists of 11 residues. V gave up 6 bases and J gave up 5 bases, with 7 bases separating them. Germline CDR1 SNHLY, CDR2 FYNNEI. Supplemented by reference TRBV2 and TRBJ2-5, the full variable domain reads EPEVTQTPSHQVTQMGQEVILRCVPISNHLYFYWYRQILGQKVEFLVSFYNNEISEKSEIFDDQFSVERPDGSNFTLKIRSTKLEDSAMYFCASRVGETQYFGPGTRLLVL.

This clonotype was seen only a few times. The genes are TRBV18 and TRBJ1-1, with 8 bases lining up with TRBD1. The CDR3 has 16 amino acids. Per the germline V gene, CDR1 is KGHSH and CDR2 is LQKENI. V lost 3 bases, J lost 1 base, and 7 bases stayed unmatched. CDR3 nucleotides: TGTGCCAGCTCACCCTACAGGGGGGAGAAGAACACTGAAGCTTTCTTT. Residues: CASSPYRGEKNTEAFF. Supplemented by reference TRBV18 and TRBJ1-1, the full variable domain reads NAGVMQNPRHLVRRRGQEARLRCSPMKGHSHVYWYRQLPEEGLKFMVYLQKENIIDESGMPKERFSAEFPKEGPSILRIQQVVRGDSAAYFCASSPYRGEKNTEAFFGQGTRLTVV.

This clonotype appeared a few times. The rearrangement joins TRBV7-9 to TRBJ2-2; D is unclear. Germline lookup yields CDR1 SEHNR and CDR2 FQNEAQ (reference sequence). The CDR3 length is 15 residues. Trimming stripped 1 base from V and 5 bases from J, with 11 bases between. CDR3 sequence: CASSLVQLGTGELFF. CDR3 bases: TGTGCCAGCAGCTTAGTCCAGCTAGGTACCGGGGAGCTGTTTTTT.

This clonotype came up a few times. The chain couples TRBV6-1 to TRBJ1-5; no clear D gene. This CDR3 comprises 14 residues. Germline CDR1 reads MNHNS; CDR2 reads SASEGT. V was trimmed by 8 bases and J by 4 bases, leaving 15 bases between them. The CDR3 reads CASQLTATNQPQHF. CDR3 nucleotide sequence: TGTGCCAGCCAGTTGACGGCAACTAATCAGCCCCAGCATTTT.

To note about this clonotype: This sequence may be a read error, since a much larger clone differs from it by one base. CDR3 DNA: TGTGCCAGCAGTTTTGGGGGAGGGGACGAGCAGTACTTC. As protein: CASSFGGGDEQYF. This chain uses TRBV12-3 or TRBV12-4 with TRBJ2-7; TRBD2 matches at 7 bases. The CDR3 is 13 residues long. The V gene end was trimmed by 3 bases and the J gene end by 5 bases; junction bases not matched to a gene: 4.

Only a few counts were recorded for this clonotype. The rearrangement uses TRBV20-1 and TRBJ2-5, with TRBD2 matching over 9 bases. This CDR3 spans 16 amino acids. Germline V lookup: CDR1 DFQATT, CDR2 SNEGSKA (reference sequence). The V segment lost 3 bases and the J segment 2 bases; nucleotides outside the gene matches: 10. The CDR3 DNA is TGCAGTGCTAGTAATCAGCGGGAGGAAGTACAAGAGACCCAGTACTTC. This translates into CSASNQREEVQETQYF.

This clonotype was found many times. In DNA, the CDR3 is TGCAGTGCTAGATCCGTGGACAGTCAAAATCAGCCCCAGCATTTT. The encoded protein is CSARSVDSQNQPQHF. The chain joins TRBV20-1 to TRBJ1-5; D may be TRBD1 (6 bases). Germline loops: CDR1 DFQATT, CDR2 SNEGSKA (reference sequence). V lost 2 bases and J lost 4, with 15 bases in between. The CDR3 has 15 amino acids.

This clonotype appeared many times. The rearrangement uses TRBV11-2 and TRBJ2-5, with 8 bases identical to TRBD1. There are 16 residues in the CDR3. Germline V gives CDR1 SGHAT, CDR2 FQNNGV. The ends lost 2 bases at V and 0 bases at J; junction bases unmatched: 5. Written as DNA, the CDR3 is TGTGCCAGCAGCTTATGGGGACAGGCGAACCAAGAGACCCAGTACTTC. This encodes CASSLWGQANQETQYF.

This clonotype has more than one count but fewer than ten. The chain joins TRBV19 to TRBJ2-7; TRBD2 aligns across 7 bases. Trimming cost V 6 bases and J 2 bases; bases outside gene matches: 13. The CDR3 length is 16 residues. Looked up from germline, CDR1 is LNHDA and CDR2 is SQIVND (reference sequence). CDR3 bases: TGTGCCAGTAGCCCTCTTGCGGGAGTGGGCGCCTACGAGCAGTACTTC. It encodes CASSPLAGVGAYEQYF. Based on the CDR3 plus reference TRBV19 and TRBJ2-7, the full variable domain is DGGITQSPKYLFRKEGQNVTLSCEQNLNHDAMYWYRQDPGQGLRLIYYSQIVNDFQKGDIAEGYSVSREKKESFPLTVTSAQKNPTAFYLCASSPLAGVGAYEQYFGPGTRLTVT.

Ten or more counts support this clonotype. The chain carries TRBV6-1 and TRBJ2-7, with D maybe TRBD1 (5 bases). The CDR3 has 11 amino acids. Germline V gene data show CDR1 as MNHNS and CDR2 as SASEGT. V lost 8 bases to trimming and J lost 6 bases, with 11 bases between them. The CDR3 reads CASSRGAEQYF. In nucleotides, the CDR3 is TGTGCCAGCTCAAGGGGCGCCGAGCAGTACTTC.

This clonotype has only a few counts. This rearrangement joins TRBV28 to TRBJ2-7; tentative D call: TRBD2 (6 bases). The germline gives CDR1 MDHEN, CDR2 SYDVKM. CDR3 length: 15 residues. Trimming stripped 5 bases from V and 2 bases from J, with 16 bases between. The CDR3 DNA follows: TGTGCCAGCAGTACCCCCCGCGGAGGGGCCTACGAGCAGTACTTC. It is translated as CASSTPRGGAYEQYF.

Worth noting for this clonotype: The junction and the germline gene differ at one end; a read error may be behind it. The chain joins TRBV5-1 to TRBJ1-5; 9 bases agree with TRBD1. TRBJ2-3 matches the DNA end more closely, so the J call is doubtful. The CDR3 is made up of 17 amino acids. Germline loops: CDR1 SGHRS, CDR2 YFSETQ. CDR3 sequence: CASSLIPPDRGNQPQYF. CDR3 coding DNA: TGTGCCAGCAGCTTGATCCCGCCGGACAGGGGTAACCAGCCCCAGTATTTT.

As regards this clonotype: This may arise from a read error, as a much more abundant clone is one base away. The chain links TRBV12-3 or TRBV12-4 to TRBJ2-7; no clear D gene. The CDR3 totals 12 residues. The ends were cut back, 2 bases at V and 7 bases at J, with 9 bases in the middle. CDR3 sequence reads: CASSLTWQEQYF. Here the CDR3 DNA reads TGTGCCAGCAGTTTAACTTGGCAAGAGCAGTACTTC.

This clonotype was counted ten times or more. The chain couples TRBV7-9 to TRBJ2-7, with 7 bases identical to TRBD1. After removal of 5 bases from V and 1 base from J, the junction contained 5 bases not matched to a gene. CDR3 length equals 14 residues. Germline V gene data show CDR1 as SEHNR and CDR2 as FQNEAQ (reference sequence). The CDR3 is CASSPGTESYEQYF. In nucleotides, the CDR3 is TGTGCCAGCAGCCCCGGGACAGAGTCCTACGAGCAGTACTTC.

This clonotype was seen a few times. This CDR3 reads CASSDVGADTQYF. CDR3 sequence (DNA): TGTGCCAGCAGCGACGTCGGGGCAGATACGCAGTATTTT. V and J are TRBV11-2 and TRBJ2-3; a possible D gene is TRBD2 (5 bases). Germline V gene lookup returns CDR1 SGHAT and CDR2 FQNNGV. The ends were cut back, 5 bases at V and 4 bases at J, with 10 bases in the middle. The CDR3 has 13 amino acids. Supplemented by reference TRBV11-2 and TRBJ2-3, the full variable domain reads EAGVAQSPRYKIIEKRQSVAFWCNPISGHATLYWYQQILGQGPKLLIQFQNNGVVDDSQLPKDRFSAERLKGVDSTLKIQPAKLEDSAVYLCASSDVGADTQYFGPGTRLTVL.

This clonotype was seen many times. This chain uses TRBV27 with TRBJ2-7; no definite D call. Between the trimmed V and J ends, which lost 5 bases and 1 base, there was a span of 15 bases. Germline CDR1 reads MNHEY; CDR2 reads SMNVEV (reference sequence). This CDR3 contains 15 residues. The CDR3 protein is CASSNYYSPSYEQYF. CDR3 coding DNA: TGTGCCAGCAGTAACTACTACTCCCCTTCCTACGAGCAGTACTTC.

This clonotype was detected ten times or more. J is TRBJ2-7 and V is TRBV27; maybe TRBD2 (5 bases). Deletions cut 8 bases from V and 4 bases from J, with 24 bases between. The CDR3 has 16 amino acids. Germline CDR1 reads MNHEY; CDR2 reads SMNVEV (reference sequence). The CDR3 nucleotides read TGTGCCAGCCAGACCCGAGGGAAGTTCGCAAATTACGAGCAGTACTTC. Amino acid sequence: CASQTRGKFANYEQYF.